These T cell receptor beta chains were read from a single sample in a study of cytomegalovirus exposure and HLA in healthy donors. Sequencing was performed with immunoSEQ multiplex PCR; in TCRdb, only in-frame clones are kept and a portion is missing. The sample contains over 65,000 clones, 65% to 85% of which appear only once. The sequenced sample consisted of PBMCs. The receptor source for this set is a woman in her twenties or thirties in good health and CMV-seronegative. The CDR3 runs from the conserved cysteine through the conserved F or W. Each record gives: D gene, V gene, clone size, J gene, CDR3 protein, CDR3 DNA. D genes are given only for firm matches. Clone size appears in some rows only: once, few, many, or a class for an expanded clone.

d_call: NA; v_call: TRBV2; clone_size: few; j_call: TRBJ2-1; cdr3_aa: CASSERSSYNEQFF; cdr3_nt: TGTGCCAGCAGTGAACGCAGCTCCTACAATGAGCAGTTCTTC
d_call: TRBD1; v_call: TRBV5-1; clone_size: once; j_call: TRBJ1-1; cdr3_aa: CASSVTGTGDLEAFF; cdr3_nt: TGCGCCAGCAGCGTCACCGGGACAGGGGACCTTGAAGCTTTCTTT
d_call: NA; v_call: TRBV4-1; clone_size: once; j_call: TRBJ1-2; cdr3_aa: CASSPVGRGYGYTF; cdr3_nt: TGCGCCAGCAGCCCAGTAGGCAGGGGCTATGGCTACACCTTC
d_call: TRBD2; v_call: TRBV2; clone_size: NA; j_call: TRBJ2-5; cdr3_aa: CASTGGGGIAETQYF; cdr3_nt: TGTGCCAGCACGGGGGGTGGAGGGATCGCAGAGACCCAGTACTTC
d_call: NA; v_call: TRBV19; clone_size: NA; j_call: TRBJ2-1; cdr3_aa: CATLDRSYNEQFF; cdr3_nt: TGTGCCACATTAGACAGGTCCTACAATGAGCAGTTCTTC
d_call: NA; v_call: TRBV6-4; clone_size: few; j_call: TRBJ2-3; cdr3_aa: CASSAPGSTDTQYF; cdr3_nt: TGTGCCAGCAGTGCTCCAGGGTCCACAGATACGCAGTATTTT
d_call: NA; v_call: TRBV9; clone_size: once; j_call: TRBJ1-1; cdr3_aa: CASSPSGGSWTEAFF; cdr3_nt: TGTGCCAGCAGCCCCTCGGGAGGGTCTTGGACTGAAGCTTTCTTT
d_call: NA; v_call: TRBV2; clone_size: few; j_call: TRBJ1-1; cdr3_aa: CASSGDLGGTAPNTEAFF; cdr3_nt: TGTGCCAGCAGTGGAGATTTAGGAGGAACTGCTCCGAACACTGAAGCTTTCTTT
d_call: NA; v_call: TRBV28; clone_size: once; j_call: TRBJ1-1; cdr3_aa: CASSSLPLNTEAFF; cdr3_nt: TGTGCCAGCAGTTCCCTTCCTTTGAACACTGAAGCTTTCTTT
d_call: NA; v_call: TRBV5-1; clone_size: NA; j_call: TRBJ1-3; cdr3_aa: CASSLYGSGSSSGNTIYF; cdr3_nt: TGCGCCAGCAGCTTGTATGGGTCAGGCAGTTCCTCTGGAAACACCATATATTTT
d_call: TRBD1; v_call: TRBV7-2; clone_size: NA; j_call: TRBJ2-7; cdr3_aa: CASSSRQGASYEQYF; cdr3_nt: TGTGCCAGCAGCTCGAGACAGGGGGCCTCATACGAGCAGTACTTC
d_call: TRBD1; v_call: TRBV30; clone_size: NA; j_call: TRBJ1-3; cdr3_aa: CAGRDSNSGNTIYF; cdr3_nt: TGTGCCGGAAGGGACAGCAACTCTGGAAACACCATATATTTT
d_call: NA; v_call: TRBV28; clone_size: once; j_call: TRBJ2-1; cdr3_aa: CASSLTTGNYNEQFF; cdr3_nt: TGTGCCAGCAGTTTAACGACAGGAAACTACAATGAGCAGTTCTTC
d_call: NA; v_call: TRBV27; clone_size: NA; j_call: TRBJ1-5; cdr3_aa: CASSLESDQPQHF; cdr3_nt: TGTGCCAGCAGTTTGGAGTCGGATCAGCCCCAGCATTTT
d_call: TRBD2; v_call: TRBV19; clone_size: NA; j_call: TRBJ2-7; cdr3_aa: CASSITSGAYYEQYF; cdr3_nt: TGTGCCAGTAGTATCACCAGCGGGGCTTACTACGAGCAGTACTTC